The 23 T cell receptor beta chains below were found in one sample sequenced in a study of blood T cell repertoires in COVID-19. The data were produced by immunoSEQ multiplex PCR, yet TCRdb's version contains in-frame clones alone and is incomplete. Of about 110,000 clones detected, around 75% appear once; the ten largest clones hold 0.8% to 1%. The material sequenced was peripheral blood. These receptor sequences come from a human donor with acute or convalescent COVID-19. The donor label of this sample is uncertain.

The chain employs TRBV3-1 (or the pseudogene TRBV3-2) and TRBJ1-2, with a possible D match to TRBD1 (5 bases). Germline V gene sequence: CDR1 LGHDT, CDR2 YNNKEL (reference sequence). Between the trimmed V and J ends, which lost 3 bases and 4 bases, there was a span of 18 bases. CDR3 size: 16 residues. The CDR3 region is CASSHLSRAGRYGYTF. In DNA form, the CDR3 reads TGTGCCAGCAGCCATCTCTCAAGGGCAGGGCGCTATGGCTACACCTTC.

The CDR3 DNA sequence: TGTGCCAGCAGACAGGGGGCTCCACCAAATTCACCCCTCCACTTT. It translates to CASRQGAPPNSPLHF. This chain links TRBV28 with TRBJ1-6; 9 nucleotides agree with TRBD1. V shed 6 bases and J 7 bases; nucleotides not matched to a gene: 7. Germline CDR1 reads MDHEN; CDR2 reads SYDVKM. The CDR3 sequence is 15 residues long.

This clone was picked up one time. CDR3: CASSYTGGGNQPQHF. DNA for the CDR3: TGTGCCAGCTCATACACCGGAGGTGGCAATCAGCCCCAGCATTTT. The chain joins TRBV18 to TRBJ1-5, with D hard to call. The CDR3 length is 15 residues. Germline V CDR1 and CDR2: KGHSH, LQKENI. The V gene lost 5 bases and the J gene lost 2 bases, with 13 bases spanning the gap.

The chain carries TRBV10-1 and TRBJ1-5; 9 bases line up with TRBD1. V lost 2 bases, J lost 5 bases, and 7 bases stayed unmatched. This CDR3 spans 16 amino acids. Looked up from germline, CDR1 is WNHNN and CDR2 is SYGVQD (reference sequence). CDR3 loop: CASSENGTGRHQPQHF. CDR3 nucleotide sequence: TGCGCCAGCAGTGAGAATGGGACAGGGAGGCATCAGCCCCAGCATTTT.

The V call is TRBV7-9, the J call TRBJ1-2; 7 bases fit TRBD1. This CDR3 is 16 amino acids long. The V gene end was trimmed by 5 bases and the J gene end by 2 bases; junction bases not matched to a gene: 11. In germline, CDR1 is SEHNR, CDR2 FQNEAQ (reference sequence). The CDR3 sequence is CASSKTGVGGNYGYTF. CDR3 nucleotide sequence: TGTGCCAGCAGCAAAACAGGGGTAGGGGGGAACTATGGCTACACCTTC.

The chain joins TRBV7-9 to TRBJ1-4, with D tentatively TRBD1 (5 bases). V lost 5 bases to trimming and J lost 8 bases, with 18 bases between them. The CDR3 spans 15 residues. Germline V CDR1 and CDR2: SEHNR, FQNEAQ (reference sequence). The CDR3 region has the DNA TGTGCCAGCAGCCGGTCCGGAGGGGTTGGCGAAAAACTGTTTTTT. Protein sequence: CASSRSGGVGEKLFF.

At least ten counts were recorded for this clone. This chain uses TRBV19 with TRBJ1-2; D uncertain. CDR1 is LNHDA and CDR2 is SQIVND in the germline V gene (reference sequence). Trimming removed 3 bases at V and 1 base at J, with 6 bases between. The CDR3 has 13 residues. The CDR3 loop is CASSMRLNYGYTF. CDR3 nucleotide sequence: TGTGCCAGTAGTATGAGACTTAACTATGGCTACACCTTC.

The CDR3 region has the DNA TGTGCCAGCAGCAAGTCAGGGGGAAACACCATATATTTT. Translated, it gives CASSKSGGNTIYF. The J gene is TRBJ1-3, the V gene TRBV21-1; the D segment call TRBD1 is taken from the table without a DNA check. TRBV21-1 is shown as a pseudogene. This CDR3 is built from 13 residues.

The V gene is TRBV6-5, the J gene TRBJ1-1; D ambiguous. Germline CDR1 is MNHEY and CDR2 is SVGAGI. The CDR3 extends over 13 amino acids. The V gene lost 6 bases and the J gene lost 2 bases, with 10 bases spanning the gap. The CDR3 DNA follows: TGTGCCAGCAGGCCCCGGGTCAACACTGAAGCTTTCTTT. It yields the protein CASRPRVNTEAFF.

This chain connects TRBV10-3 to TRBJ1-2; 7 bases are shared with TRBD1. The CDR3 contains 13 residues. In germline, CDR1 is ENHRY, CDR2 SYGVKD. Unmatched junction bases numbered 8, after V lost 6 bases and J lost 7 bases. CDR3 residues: CAISVDRVSGYTF. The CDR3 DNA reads TGTGCCATCAGCGTAGACAGGGTCTCTGGCTACACCTTC.

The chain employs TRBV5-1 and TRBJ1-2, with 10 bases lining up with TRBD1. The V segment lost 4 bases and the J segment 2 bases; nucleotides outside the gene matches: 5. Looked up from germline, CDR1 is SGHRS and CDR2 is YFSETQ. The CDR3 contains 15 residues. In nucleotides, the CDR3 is TGCGCCAGCAGCACCGGACAGGGGGTGAACTATGGCTACACCTTC. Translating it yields CASSTGQGVNYGYTF.

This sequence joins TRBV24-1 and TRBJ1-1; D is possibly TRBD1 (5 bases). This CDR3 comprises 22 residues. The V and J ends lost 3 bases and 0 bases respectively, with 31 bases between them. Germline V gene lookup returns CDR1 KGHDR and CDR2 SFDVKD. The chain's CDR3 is CATSDPIPPARALESLNTEAFF. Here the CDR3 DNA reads TGTGCCACCAGTGATCCAATTCCGCCGGCCAGGGCGCTTGAGAGTTTGAACACTGAAGCTTTCTTT.

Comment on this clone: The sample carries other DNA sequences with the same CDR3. CDR3 sequence reads: CASSRDRGYEQYV. The CDR3, as DNA: TGTGCCAGCAGTAGGGACAGGGGGTACGAGCAGTACGTC. The chain has TRBV6-5 and TRBJ2-7; 11 nucleotides match TRBD1. The CDR3 totals 13 residues. The V gene end was trimmed by 5 bases and the J gene end by 4 bases; junction bases not matched to a gene: 1. In germline, CDR1 is MNHEY, CDR2 SVGAGI.

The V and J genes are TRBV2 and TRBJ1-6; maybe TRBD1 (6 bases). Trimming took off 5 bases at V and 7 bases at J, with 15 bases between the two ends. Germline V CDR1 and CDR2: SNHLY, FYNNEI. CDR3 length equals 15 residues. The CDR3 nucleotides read TGTGCCAGCAGTTGGGCTGGGACAAAAAATTCACCCCTCCACTTT. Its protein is CASSWAGTKNSPLHF.

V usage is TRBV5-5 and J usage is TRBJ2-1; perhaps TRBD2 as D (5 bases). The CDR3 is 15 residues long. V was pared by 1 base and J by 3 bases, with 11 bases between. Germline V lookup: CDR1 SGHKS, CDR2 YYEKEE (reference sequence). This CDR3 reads CASSLTDGVYNEQFF. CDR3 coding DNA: TGTGCCAGCAGCTTGACGGACGGGGTCTACAATGAGCAGTTCTTC. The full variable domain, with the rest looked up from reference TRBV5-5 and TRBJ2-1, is DAGVTQSPTHLIKTRGQQVTLRCSPISGHKSVSWYQQVLGQGPQFIFQYYEKEERGRGNFPDRFSARQFPNYSSELNVNALLLGDSALYLCASSLTDGVYNEQFFGPGTRLTVL.

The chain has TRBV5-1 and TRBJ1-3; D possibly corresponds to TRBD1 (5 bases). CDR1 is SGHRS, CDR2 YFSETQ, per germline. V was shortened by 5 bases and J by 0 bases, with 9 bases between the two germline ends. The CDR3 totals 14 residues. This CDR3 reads CASRGQNSGNTIYF. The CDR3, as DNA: TGCGCCAGCAGGGGGCAGAACTCTGGAAACACCATATATTTT.

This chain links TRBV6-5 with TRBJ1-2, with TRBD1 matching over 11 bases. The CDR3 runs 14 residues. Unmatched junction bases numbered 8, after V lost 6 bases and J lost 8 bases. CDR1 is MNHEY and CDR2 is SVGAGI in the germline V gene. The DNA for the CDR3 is TGTGCCAGCAGCCCCGGACAGGGGGCACGAGGCTACACCTTC. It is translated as CASSPGQGARGYTF.

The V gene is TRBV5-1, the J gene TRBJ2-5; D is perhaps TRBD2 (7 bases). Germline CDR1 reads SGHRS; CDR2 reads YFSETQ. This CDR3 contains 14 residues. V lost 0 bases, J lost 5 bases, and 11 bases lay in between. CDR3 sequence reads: CASSLEGGGETQYF. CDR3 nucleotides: TGCGCCAGCAGCTTGGAGGGGGGAGGGGAGACCCAGTACTTC.

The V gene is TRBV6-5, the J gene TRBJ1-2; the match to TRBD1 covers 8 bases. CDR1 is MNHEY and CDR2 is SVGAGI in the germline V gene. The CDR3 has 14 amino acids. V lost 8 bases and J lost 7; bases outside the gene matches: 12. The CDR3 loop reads CASEAGGDMGGYTF. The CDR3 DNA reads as TGTGCCAGCGAGGCAGGGGGCGATATGGGTGGCTACACCTTC.

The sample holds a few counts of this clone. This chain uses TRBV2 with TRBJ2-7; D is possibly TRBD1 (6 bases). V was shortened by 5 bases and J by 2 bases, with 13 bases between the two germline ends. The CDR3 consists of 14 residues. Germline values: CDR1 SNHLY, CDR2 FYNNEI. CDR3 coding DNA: TGTGCCAGCAGTTACGGGGCAGGGGCCTACGAGCAGTACGTC. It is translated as CASSYGAGAYEQYV.

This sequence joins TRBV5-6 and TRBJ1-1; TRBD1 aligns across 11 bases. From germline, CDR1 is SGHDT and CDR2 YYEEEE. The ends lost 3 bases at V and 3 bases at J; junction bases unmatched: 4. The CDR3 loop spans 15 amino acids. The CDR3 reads CASSWGQGEDTEAFF. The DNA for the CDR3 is TGTGCCAGCAGCTGGGGACAGGGGGAGGACACTGAAGCTTTCTTT.

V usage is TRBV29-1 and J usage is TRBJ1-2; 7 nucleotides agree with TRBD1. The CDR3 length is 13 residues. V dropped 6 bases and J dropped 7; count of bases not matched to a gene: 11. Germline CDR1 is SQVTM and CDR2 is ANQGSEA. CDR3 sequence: CSVETGTASGYTF. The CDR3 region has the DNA TGCAGCGTCGAAACCGGGACAGCTTCTGGCTACACCTTC. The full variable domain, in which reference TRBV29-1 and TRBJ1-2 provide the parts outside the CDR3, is SAVISQKPSRDICQRGTSLTIQCQVDSQVTMMFWYRQQPGQSLTLIATANQGSEATYESGFVIDKFPISRPNLTFSTLTVSNMSPEDSSIYLCSVETGTASGYTFGSGTRLTVV.

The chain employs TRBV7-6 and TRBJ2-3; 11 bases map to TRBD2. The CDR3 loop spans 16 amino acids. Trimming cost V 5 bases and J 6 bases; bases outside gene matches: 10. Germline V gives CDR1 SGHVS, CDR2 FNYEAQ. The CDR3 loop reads CASSRGTSGGLDTQYF. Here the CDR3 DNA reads TGTGCCAGCAGCCGAGGCACTAGCGGGGGTTTGGATACGCAGTATTTT.